This T cell receptor (beta chain) was sequenced for a study of shared clonotypes between healthy human individuals. Trimming took 6 bases from V and 7 from J; bases not matched to a gene: 10. The CDR3 covers 15 residues. Germline CDR1 SNHLY, CDR2 FYNNEI. Healthy HIV-negative adults with no recent acute infections or vaccinations were recruited as donors. CD4+ cells were split into CD45RA+ naive and CD45RA-negative memory subsets. Note on this clone: Its target is not known.

Regarding the study as a whole: Compared with clonotypes that all four donors shared, non-shared clonotypes had lower generation probabilities. Clonotype sharing among donors likely depends on sequencing depth.

Assay: immunoSEQ multiplex PCR; the TCRdb copy retains only in-frame clones and omits some. The table shows fewer than 400,000 clones, with about 74% occurring only once. The specimen sequenced was memory CD4+ T cells sorted from blood. The subset is: CD45RA-negative fraction. The chain employs TRBV2 and TRBJ2-4, with 9 bases matching TRBD1. This receptor was identified in a man younger than 40 in good health. The CDR3: CASRRNGQGTNIQYF. The CDR3 DNA sequence: TGTGCCAGCAGGCGCAACGGACAGGGGACGAACATTCAGTACTTC.